One T cell receptor beta chain is described in this entry. Its antigen is undetermined. The germline gives CDR1 SNHLY, CDR2 FYNNEI. This CDR3 region has 17 residues. The V end lost 7 bases, the J end lost 0 bases, and 21 bases lay between the germline ends. The data originate from a study of T cell responses to AZD1222 COVID-19 vaccine. TCRdb keeps only in-frame clones here, not all; method: immunoSEQ multiplex PCR. The sample lists about 110,000 clones; 86% were seen once. Broader study findings: Seropositive status at baseline applied to only a handful of AZD1222 recipients.

This clonotype was sampled from an adult in good health. The material was peripheral blood, obtained on day 0 of AZD1222 vaccination. V is TRBV2 and J is TRBJ1-1; TRBD1 might be the D (6 bases). The CDR3 DNA sequence: TGTGCCAGCATCAGGTCAAGGGGGTCAGGGATGAACACTGAAGCTTTCTTT. Its protein product is CASIRSRGSGMNTEAFF.